The source of this T cell receptor beta chain is a study of shared T cell receptors in the human thymus. CDR1 and CDR2 (germline): MNHEY, SMNVEV (reference sequence). The CDR3 contains 14 residues. V was pared by 5 bases and J by 6 bases, with 16 bases between. This clone was seen once. Assay used: immunoSEQ multiplex PCR; TCRdb lists only in-frame clones, some missing. Seen here are roughly 560,000 clones, about four fifths observed once, and the top ten hold 0.013%. These same records also appear under a second study, on human thymus T cells. That report adds: Having surgery to correct congenital heart defects, healthy Finnish infants acted as the donors. The thymus was resected at corrective cardiac surgery. V and J genes seemed to be used with bias in thymic and blood repertoires. Related reports documented highly overlapping thymic repertoires among unrelated individuals.

Sequenced: thymocytes. This chain uses TRBV27 with TRBJ1-2; no clear D gene. The receptor was isolated from a boy under three years old with a congenital heart defect. The CDR3 is CASSPRGRPDGYTF. The CDR3 region has the DNA TGTGCCAGCAGTCCCCGGGGTCGCCCCGATGGCTACACCTTC.